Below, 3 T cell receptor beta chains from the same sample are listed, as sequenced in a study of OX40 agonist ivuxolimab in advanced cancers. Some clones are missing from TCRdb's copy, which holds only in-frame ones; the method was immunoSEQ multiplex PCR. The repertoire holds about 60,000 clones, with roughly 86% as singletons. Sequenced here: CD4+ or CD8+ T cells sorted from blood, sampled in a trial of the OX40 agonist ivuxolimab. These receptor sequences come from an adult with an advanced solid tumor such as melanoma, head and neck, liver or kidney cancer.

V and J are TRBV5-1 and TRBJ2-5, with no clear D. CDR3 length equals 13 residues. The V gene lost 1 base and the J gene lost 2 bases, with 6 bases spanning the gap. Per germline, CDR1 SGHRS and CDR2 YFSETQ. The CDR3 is CASSLNTQETQYF. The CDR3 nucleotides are TGCGCCAGCAGCTTGAACACACAAGAGACCCAGTACTTC.

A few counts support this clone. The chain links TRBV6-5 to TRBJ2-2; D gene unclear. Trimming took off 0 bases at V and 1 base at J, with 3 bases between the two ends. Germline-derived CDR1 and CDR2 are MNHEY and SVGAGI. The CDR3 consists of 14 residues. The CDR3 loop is CASSYSRNTGELFF. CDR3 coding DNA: TGTGCCAGCAGTTACTCCAGGAACACCGGGGAGCTGTTTTTT.

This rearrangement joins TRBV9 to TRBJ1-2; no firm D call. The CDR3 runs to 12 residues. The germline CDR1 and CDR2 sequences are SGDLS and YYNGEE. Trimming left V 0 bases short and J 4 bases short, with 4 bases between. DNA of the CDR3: TGTGCCAGCAGCGTAGGTATCTATGGCTACACCTTC. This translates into CASSVGIYGYTF.